The 21 T cell receptor beta chains below come from one sample, sequenced in a study of blood T cells in healthy people across ages. Through a sample-barcoded 5' primer and a J-beta primer mix, a second PCR was run for roughly 7 to 12 cycles. A single record per CDR3 protein comes from TCRdb applying MiXCR to the 5' RACE reads. Seen here are some 710,000 distinct CDR3 sequences, around a fifth observed once, and the top ten hold less than 25%. Sequenced material: blood. These receptors were collected from a man between 65 and 85 years old in good health.

The table lists this clonotype with a few counts. This could be a read error, since a much larger clone is one nucleotide away. The V gene is TRBV20-1, the J gene TRBJ2-3; 7 nucleotides match TRBD2. This CDR3 has 15 residues. Germline loops: CDR1 DFQATT, CDR2 SNEGSKA (reference sequence). The J segment lost 11 bases and the V segment lost 1 base, leaving 15 bases of the junction unmatched. CDR3 sequence (DNA): TGCAGTGCTAGAGGCATGCGGATCGGGGGGACTAAGCAGTATTTT. Translated: CSARGMRIGGTKQYF.

This clonotype was seen a single time. The chain carries TRBV20-1 and TRBJ1-5, with D perhaps matching TRBD1 (5 bases). The germline V gene encodes CDR1 DFQATT and CDR2 SNEGSKA (reference sequence). CDR3 size: 15 residues. The V and J ends lost 0 bases and 10 bases respectively, with 19 bases between them. CDR3 in DNA: TGCAGTGCTAGAGACTTGTCCAGGGACGTTCATCCCCAGCATTTT. Translation gives CSARDLSRDVHPQHF.

This clonotype has only a few counts. V gene TRBV5-1 combines with J gene TRBJ1-1; TRBD1 is a possible D gene (6 bases). The CDR3 sequence is 14 residues long. V lost 3 bases to trimming and J lost 1 base, with 10 bases between them. CDR1 and CDR2 (germline): SGHRS, YFSETQ. The CDR3 spells CASSWDTPNTEAFF. In nucleotides, the CDR3 is TGCGCCAGCAGCTGGGACACTCCGAACACTGAAGCTTTCTTT.

The J gene is TRBJ2-1, the V gene TRBV9; D is ambiguous. Per the germline V gene, CDR1 is SGDLS and CDR2 is YYNGEE. Trimming took 2 bases from V and 0 from J, leaving 9 bases between them. The CDR3 runs to 15 residues. As DNA, the CDR3 is TGTGCCAGCAGCGTCCTTACGAGCTCCTACAATGAGCAGTTCTTC. Translation: CASSVLTSSYNEQFF.

This clonotype was seen only a few times. This rearrangement joins TRBV4-1 to TRBJ2-3, with 12 bases that match TRBD1. V lost 2 bases, J lost 2 bases, and 17 bases stayed unmatched. The germline V gene encodes CDR1 MGHRA and CDR2 YSYEKL. This CDR3 contains 21 residues. The chain's CDR3 is CASSQLDPGTGGGRNTDTQYF. In DNA, the CDR3 is TGCGCCAGCAGCCAACTAGACCCCGGGACAGGGGGCGGGCGGAACACAGATACGCAGTATTTT.

CDR3 bases: TGTGCCAGCAGCCAGTCGGGGACTCACAGAGGCCACACCTTC. Protein: CASSQSGTHRGHTF. The chain links TRBV28 to TRBJ1-2; D possibly corresponds to TRBD1 (5 bases). Germline CDR1 is MDHEN and CDR2 is SYDVKM. The CDR3 runs 14 residues. V was trimmed by 6 bases and J by 12 bases, leaving 23 bases between them.

This sequence joins TRBV9 and TRBJ2-5; 8 bases match TRBD2. V lost 3 bases to trimming and J lost 5 bases; unmatched junction nucleotides: 15. There are 17 residues in the CDR3. Germline V CDR1 and CDR2: SGDLS, YYNGEE. The CDR3 DNA follows: TGTGCCAGCAGCGCAAGCTGGGAGCGGGGGTTGGAGGAGACCCAGTACTTC. Residues: CASSASWERGLEETQYF.

In regard to this clonotype: Compared with germline, one end of the junction differs, possibly owing to a read error. The rearrangement links TRBV5-6 to TRBJ2-1; D uncertain. The CDR3 has 13 amino acids. Germline lookup yields CDR1 SGHDT and CDR2 YYEEEE. The CDR3 loop reads CASSLANYYEQFF. CDR3 DNA: TGTGCCAGCAGCTTGGCCAACTACTATGAGCAGTTCTTC.

This chain connects TRBV11-2 to TRBJ2-5, with 12 positions matching TRBD2. The assigned J gene may be wrong: the sequence end matches TRBJ2-1 better. The V gene's germline CDR1 is SGHAT and CDR2 FQNNGV. CDR3 length: 15 amino acids. The CDR3 here is CASSSSGRALVEQFF. In DNA form, the CDR3 reads TGTGCCAGCAGCTCTAGCGGGAGGGCCTTGGTTGAGCAGTTCTTC.

CDR3 amino acids: CASVQGMGQPQHF. In nucleotides, the CDR3 is TGTGCCAGCGTACAGGGTATGGGTCAGCCCCAGCATTTT. This rearrangement joins TRBV12-3 or TRBV12-4 to TRBJ1-5; a possible D gene is TRBD1 (6 bases). V gave up 8 bases and J gave up 6 bases, with 14 bases separating them. The CDR3 has 13 residues.

The chain has TRBV14 and TRBJ2-2; D might be TRBD1 (6 bases). V was shortened by 4 bases and J by 6 bases, with 12 bases between the two germline ends. This CDR3 is 14 amino acids long. Germline values: CDR1 SGHDN, CDR2 FVKESK. CDR3 bases: TGTGCCAGCAGCCCGTACAGGGCGGCCGGGGAGCTGTTTTTT. Protein product: CASSPYRAAGELFF.

This rearrangement joins TRBV12-3 or TRBV12-4 to TRBJ2-1; maybe TRBD2 (5 bases). The CDR3 covers 15 residues. Trimming removed 5 bases from V and 9 bases from J, with 20 bases in between. The CDR3 spells CASSASRLAEGEQFF. In DNA, the CDR3 is TGTGCCAGCAGTGCGAGTAGGCTAGCAGAGGGTGAGCAGTTCTTC.

Regarding this clonotype: One end of the junction does not line up with germline, which may come from a read error. V and J are TRBV7-2 and TRBJ2-1; D not resolved. Germline loops: CDR1 SGHTA, CDR2 FQGNSA. The CDR3 consists of 11 residues. The CDR3 protein is CVSSLGDEQFF. CDR3 sequence (DNA): TGTGTCAGCAGCCTTGGAGATGAGCAGTTCTTC.

The chain joins TRBV12-3 or TRBV12-4 to TRBJ2-5; TRBD1 aligns across 9 bases. The tail of the sequence fits TRBJ2-1 better, so the J call may be wrong. This CDR3 is built from 16 residues. The DNA of the CDR3 is TGTGCCAGCAGAGACACAGGGGGCGCAAGTACCAATGAGCAGTTCTTC. This codes for CASRDTGGASTNEQFF.

This clonotype was recorded a few times. The J gene is TRBJ2-5, the V gene TRBV19; 11 nucleotides agree with TRBD1. CDR3 length equals 15 residues. Trimming at V came to 5 bases and at J to 11 bases, leaving 13 bases not matched to a gene. The germline gives CDR1 LNHDA, CDR2 SQIVND (reference sequence). In DNA form, the CDR3 reads TGTGCCAGTAGTGCTCGGACAGGGGGCTTGCGAGAGCAGTACTTC. Translated, it gives CASSARTGGLREQYF. Full variable domain (missing parts from reference TRBV19 and TRBJ2-5): DGGITQSPKYLFRKEGQNVTLSCEQNLNHDAMYWYRQDPGQGLRLIYYSQIVNDFQKGDIAEGYSVSREKKESFPLTVTSAQKNPTAFYLCASSARTGGLREQYFGPGTRLLVL.

The gene calls are TRBV5-1 and TRBJ2-1; D could derive from TRBD1 or TRBD2 (5 bases each). The CDR3 extends over 14 amino acids. The V gene's germline CDR1 is SGHRS and CDR2 YFSETQ. Trimming removed 3 bases from V and 8 bases from J, with 15 bases in between. The CDR3 sequence is CASSWGTASDEQFF. The CDR3 region has the DNA TGCGCCAGCAGCTGGGGGACGGCCTCCGATGAGCAGTTCTTC.

The rearrangement uses TRBV20-1 and TRBJ2-5; D uncertain. The CDR3 sequence is 15 residues long. Germline V gene data show CDR1 as DFQATT and CDR2 as SNEGSKA (reference sequence). The germline V and J ends were trimmed by 0 bases and 2 bases, with 13 bases remaining between them. CDR3 in amino acids: CSARDFSDPQETQYF. In DNA form, the CDR3 reads TGCAGTGCTAGAGATTTCTCCGATCCTCAAGAGACCCAGTACTTC.

The chain carries TRBV5-6 and TRBJ2-4; the D gene is possibly TRBD2 (5 bases). The V end lost 0 bases, the J end lost 5 bases, and 15 bases lay between the germline ends. This CDR3 region has 16 residues. Germline CDR1 reads SGHDT; CDR2 reads YYEEEE. The CDR3 region is CASSLVYSGGQNIQYF. The CDR3 DNA reads as TGTGCCAGCAGCTTGGTGTACAGCGGTGGTCAAAACATTCAGTACTTC.

Points on this clonotype: This may arise from a read error, as a much more abundant clone is one base away. The DNA for the CDR3 is TGTGCCAGCAGTGAGACAGGGAATGGCTACACCTTC. Its translation: CASSETGNGYTF. This chain connects TRBV6-6 to TRBJ1-2, with 7 nucleotides matching TRBD1. Germline CDR1 reads MNHNY; CDR2 reads SVGAGI (reference sequence). V was clipped by 5 bases and J by 6 bases; unmatched bases: 3. The CDR3 runs to 12 residues.

The V and J genes are TRBV27 and TRBJ2-5; 8 bases match TRBD2. Unmatched junction bases numbered 9, after V lost 9 bases and J lost 9 bases. The CDR3 has 12 residues. Per germline, CDR1 MNHEY and CDR2 SMNVEV (reference sequence). CDR3 in amino acids: CASSPGREAQYF. DNA of the CDR3: TGTGCCAGTTCCCCCGGGAGGGAGGCCCAGTACTTC.

This chain connects TRBV6-1 to TRBJ2-3; D perhaps matches TRBD1 (5 bases). Germline CDR1 is MNHNS and CDR2 is SASEGT. Trimming took off 3 bases at V and 2 bases at J, with 12 bases between the two ends. This CDR3 comprises 15 residues. CDR3 loop: CASSEDNLYTDTQYF. The CDR3 DNA reads as TGTGCCAGCAGTGAGGACAACTTATACACAGATACGCAGTATTTT.